The clone carrying this T cell receptor (beta chain) came up a few times. No antigen is known for it. These data are taken from a study of beta chain features in type 1 diabetes. Study results and limitations: Shorter templates might be favored by PCR, and equally so in patients and in controls. The similarity of naive, central memory and Treg TCRB repertoires appeared greater among patients than among healthy donors. Shorter TCRB CDR3s, moderately but significantly so, marked every one of the four CD4+ subsets in Type 1 diabetes patients. A pattern of fewer insertions and more deletions at VDJ junctions was seen in type 1 diabetes patients.

What was sequenced were expressed TCRB transcripts, since all of the isolated RNA had been reverse transcribed. Assay: immunoSEQ multiplex PCR; the TCRdb copy retains only in-frame clones and omits some. Here the sample spans 300,000 to 350,000 clones, roughly 13% being singletons. CDR1 and CDR2 from the germline V gene are SGHRS and YFSETQ. The CDR3 extends over 13 amino acids. Trimming pared 0 bases from V and 5 bases from J, leaving 8 bases between. The specimen sequenced was naive CD4+ T cells from blood. This receptor was obtained from a woman between 18 and 29 years old with type 1 diabetes. The J gene is TRBJ1-2, the V gene TRBV5-1; possible D gene TRBD1, 5 bases. In nucleotides, the CDR3 is TGCGCCAGCAGCTTGGACAGGCGATATGGCTACACCTTC. This encodes CASSLDRRYGYTF.